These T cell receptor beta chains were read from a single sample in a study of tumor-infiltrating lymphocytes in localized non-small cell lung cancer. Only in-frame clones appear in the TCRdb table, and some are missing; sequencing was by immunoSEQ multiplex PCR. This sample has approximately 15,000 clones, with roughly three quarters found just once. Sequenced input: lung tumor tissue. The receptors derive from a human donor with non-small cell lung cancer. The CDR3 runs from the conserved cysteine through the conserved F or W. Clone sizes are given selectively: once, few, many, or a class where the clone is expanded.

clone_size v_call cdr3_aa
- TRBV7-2 CASSRTSDYNEQFF
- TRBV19 CASAQGTDNSPLHF
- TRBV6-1 CASSEHRETQYF
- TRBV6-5 CASSWDSTGANVLTF
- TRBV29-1 CSGLTGGFSYGYTF
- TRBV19 CASSMDVGRGVQFF
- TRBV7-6 CASSTDPLRLSYEQYF
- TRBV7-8 CASSRDRANYGYTF
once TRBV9 CASSVDPDRVMADEQFF
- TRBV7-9 CASRQGAGEQYF
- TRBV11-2 CASSLDGGSIFYNEQFF
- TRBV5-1 CASSRVTGSNTGELFF
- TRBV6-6 CASSGGGNEQFF
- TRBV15 CATSRDRGETEKLFF
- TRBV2 CASSAQQGAAGELFF
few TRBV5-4 CASSLTGAYTF
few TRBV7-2 CASTRTGAYNEQFF
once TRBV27 CASSFARNQPQHF
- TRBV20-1 CSARGLDEQFF
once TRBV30 CAWSPDAAGNTIYF
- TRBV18 CASSPTGTGNYGYTF
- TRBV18 CASSPDTGELFF
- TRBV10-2 CASNAGPGTEAFF
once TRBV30 CAWSVGGILYEQYF
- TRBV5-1 CASSLEGFRNTIYF
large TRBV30 CAWDREYGGYTF
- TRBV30 CAWSDGGIQPQHF
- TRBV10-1 CASSPGTGVNEQFF
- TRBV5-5 CASSFLDRRNQPQHF
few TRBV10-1 CASSESSRLGNQPQHF
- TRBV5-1 CASSLVAGGESPLHF
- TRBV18 CASSPPAHRGRDTQYF
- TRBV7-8 CASSLTGTYEQYF
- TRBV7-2 CASSLVPQGRGDTIYF
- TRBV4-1 CASSQDKMWGWGATGELFF
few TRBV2 CASSELLAGGVYEQYF
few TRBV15 CATSDHRGGSSYEQYF
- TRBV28 CASSSPANEKLFF
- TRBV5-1 CASSLAMVRLQETQYF
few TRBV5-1 CASSRGTGGLNTEAFF
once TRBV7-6 CASSSQGYEQYF
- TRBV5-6 CASSLVRRQGGEAFF
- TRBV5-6 CASSLMTSGVYEQYF
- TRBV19 CATRDRAPRNTEAFF
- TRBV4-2 CASSQVWTEPNQPQHF
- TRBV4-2 CASSQDLGGPYNEQFF
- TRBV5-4 CASSFWDREDTQYF
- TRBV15 CATSRGYGGGDTQYF
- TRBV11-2 CASSWVYTDTQYF
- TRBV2 CASSGGLAGYNEQFF
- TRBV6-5 CASSATLEGNQPQHF
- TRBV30 CAFRHSYNSPLHF
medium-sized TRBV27 CASSFGGEGYGYTF
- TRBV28 CASSPSRAGETQYF
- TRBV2 CASNPDGITYEQYF
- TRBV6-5 CASSYAVSSTDTQYF
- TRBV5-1 CASTSPRGEQYF